One T cell receptor beta chain is described in this entry. Original data processing: Nucleated cell number was recorded as an estimate derived from reference gene primer amplification. TCRdb's copy holds only in-frame clones and misses some; the assay was immunoSEQ multiplex PCR. V, J and clone size derive from that table, while D and trimming were established from the DNA sequence. The data show about 270,000 clones, approximately 86% seen once. This CDR3 is 15 amino acids long. J gave up 7 bases and V 5 bases, and 6 bases lay outside the gene matches. Germline V gives CDR1 SGHAT, CDR2 FQNNGV. The entry originates in a study of blood T cell repertoires in COVID-19. Study-wide context: Some COVID-19 samples were acute and others convalescent; all came from the United States, Italy and Spain. PBMCs, B-cell-depleted T cells, or T cells were the source of the cDNA or gDNA that made up the material.

Sequencing used peripheral blood. The receptor comes from a man between 40 and 49 years old with active or convalescent COVID-19. V usage is TRBV11-2 and J usage is TRBJ1-6; 9 bases are shared with TRBD1. The CDR3: CASSQWDRENSPLHF. The CDR3, as DNA: TGTGCCAGCAGCCAGTGGGACAGGGAGAATTCACCCCTCCACTTT. The full variable domain, rest sourced from reference TRBV11-2 and TRBJ1-6, is EAGVAQSPRYKIIEKRQSVAFWCNPISGHATLYWYQQILGQGPKLLIQFQNNGVVDDSQLPKDRFSAERLKGVDSTLKIQPAKLEDSAVYLCASSQWDRENSPLHFGNGTRLTVT.